This record looks at one T cell receptor (beta chain) sequence and its context. Its antigen is as yet unknown. Sequencing of TCR beta was carried out in blood CD8+ and CD4+ T cells. FACS enriched CD8+ TEMRA cells, while bulk CD8+ and CD4+ were negatively isolated. These data originate in a study of CD8 T cells in Susac syndrome. Overall study results and limits: The number of individuals included in the study's TCR sequencing and HLA analysis was acknowledged as relatively small.

After extraction with the RNeasy kit, about 0.5 to 1 ug of the RNA was reverse transcribed using random hexamers. The TCR beta CDR3 was amplified by immunoSEQ multiplex PCR across 54 Vbeta, 13 Jbeta. From the immunoSEQ multiplex PCR reads, TCRdb called clonotypes with MiXCR, one entry per CDR3 protein. In the table there are around 130,000 distinct CDR3 sequences, 95% of which are singletons. This CDR3 spans 13 amino acids. Looked up from germline, CDR1 is DFQATT and CDR2 is SNEGSKA (reference sequence). V gave up 3 bases and J gave up 4 bases, with 10 bases separating them. The TCR comes from a human donor with multiple sclerosis. The V and J genes are TRBV20-1 and TRBJ1-5; no reliable D call. The specimen sequenced was CD4+ T cells from PBMCs. The CDR3: CSARVGGNQPQHF. The CDR3 DNA is TGCAGTGCTAGGGTGGGAGGGAATCAGCCCCAGCATTTT.